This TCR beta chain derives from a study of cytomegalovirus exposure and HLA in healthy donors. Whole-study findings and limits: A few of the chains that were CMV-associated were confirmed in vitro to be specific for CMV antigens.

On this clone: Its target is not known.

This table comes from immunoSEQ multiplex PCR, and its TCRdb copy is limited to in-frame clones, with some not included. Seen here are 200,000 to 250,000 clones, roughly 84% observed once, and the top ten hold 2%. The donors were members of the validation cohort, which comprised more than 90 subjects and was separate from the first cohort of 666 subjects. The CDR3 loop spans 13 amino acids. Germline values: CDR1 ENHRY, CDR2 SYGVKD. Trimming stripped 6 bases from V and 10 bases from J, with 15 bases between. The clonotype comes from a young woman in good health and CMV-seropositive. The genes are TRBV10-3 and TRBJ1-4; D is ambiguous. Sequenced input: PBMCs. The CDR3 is CAIRGAPRGKLFF. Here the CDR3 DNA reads TGTGCCATCAGGGGCGCCCCCCGTGGAAAACTGTTTTTT.